This is a list of T cell receptor beta chains from one sample in a study of graft-versus-host responses after intestinal transplantation. Antigens of these TCRs are unknown. Assay: immunoSEQ multiplex PCR; the TCRdb copy retains only in-frame clones and omits some. This table holds some 82,000 clones, more than 75% found once. Sequencing was performed on unstimulated CD8+ T cells sorted from spleen or lymph node cells, taken before transplant. The receptors here all came from a human donor who was the organ donor for an intestinal transplant. Both conserved end residues are part of each CDR3. A D gene is named only where the DNA matches it firmly. Only some rows state a clone size, as once, few, many or a class for expanded clones.

clone_size	v_call	d_call	j_call	cdr3_aa	cdr3_nt
NA	TRBV27	TRBD1	TRBJ1-2	CASSSLGTDPYGYTF	TGTGCCAGCAGCTCACTTGGGACAGACCCCTATGGCTACACCTTC
NA	TRBV28	TRBD1	TRBJ2-7	CASRPTGTSYEQYF	TGTGCCAGCAGGCCGACAGGGACGAGCTACGAGCAGTACTTC
NA	TRBV30	NA	TRBJ1-1	CAWSEWWGRMNTEAFF	TGTGCCTGGAGTGAGTGGTGGGGGAGGATGAACACTGAAGCTTTCTTT
NA	TRBV5-6	NA	TRBJ2-1	CASSFEVPSYNEQFF	TGTGCCAGCAGCTTTGAGGTTCCCTCCTACAATGAGCAGTTCTTC
NA	TRBV11-2	TRBD1	TRBJ2-7	CASSLGGGTGAEREYF	TGTGCCAGCAGCTTAGGGGGTGGGACAGGGGCGGAGAGGGAGTACTTC
once	TRBV7-8	NA	TRBJ2-7	CASSFGNSYEQYF	TGTGCCAGCAGCTTCGGGAACTCCTACGAGCAGTACTTC
NA	TRBV6-5	TRBD1	TRBJ1-1	CASRQLRGRTEAFF	TGTGCCAGCAGACAACTAAGGGGGCGCACTGAAGCTTTCTTT
NA	TRBV5-1	TRBD1	TRBJ1-4	CASSPGQGSEKLFF	TGCGCCAGCAGCCCGGGACAGGGGAGCGAAAAACTGTTTTTT
NA	TRBV4-1	NA	TRBJ2-1	CASSLLRGANNEQFF	TGCGCCAGCAGCCTTTTACGCGGGGCTAACAATGAGCAGTTCTTC
few	TRBV6-6	NA	TRBJ2-7	CASSPGSIYEQYF	TGTGCCAGCAGCCCGGGCTCTATCTACGAGCAGTACTTC
NA	TRBV7-9	NA	TRBJ1-5	CASSSNPLGAWGHQPQHF	TGTGCCAGCAGCTCGAACCCATTAGGGGCTTGGGGTCATCAGCCCCAGCATTTT
NA	TRBV27	TRBD2	TRBJ2-1	CASSLLAGGPNNEQFF	TGTGCCAGCAGTTTACTAGCGGGGGGGCCAAACAATGAGCAGTTCTTC
NA	TRBV2	TRBD1	TRBJ1-4	CASSEALHRGDEKLFF	TGTGCCAGCAGTGAAGCGCTTCACAGGGGAGATGAAAAACTGTTTTTT
NA	TRBV6-5	NA	TRBJ1-5	CASSYRPLSNQPQHF	TGTGCCAGCAGTTACCGGCCGCTTAGCAATCAGCCCCAGCATTTT
NA	TRBV5-1	NA	TRBJ2-3	CASSLGLASTDTQYF	TGCGCCAGCAGCCTGGGACTCGCTAGCACAGATACGCAGTATTTT
NA	TRBV29-1	TRBD1	TRBJ2-2	CSSETQGFIEGGELFF	TGCAGTAGTGAAACACAGGGGTTCATAGAAGGCGGGGAGCTGTTTTTT
NA	TRBV5-6	NA	TRBJ2-2	CASSLGSRATGELFF	TGTGCCAGCAGCTTGGGTAGCCGAGCCACCGGGGAGCTGTTTTTT
NA	TRBV2	NA	TRBJ1-1	CASTWGLRTEAFF	TGTGCCAGCACCTGGGGGCTGCGAACTGAAGCTTTCTTT
NA	TRBV9	NA	TRBJ1-1	CASSVAAGFEAFF	TGTGCCAGCAGCGTAGCTGCGGGGTTTGAAGCTTTCTTT
NA	TRBV12-5	NA	TRBJ1-3	CASGVTDLDGNTIYF	TGTGCTAGTGGTGTAACCGATCTCGATGGAAACACCATATATTTT
NA	TRBV5-1	TRBD1	TRBJ2-1	CASSLGAWGQEVYGEQFF	TGCGCCAGCAGCTTGGGTGCATGGGGACAGGAGGTTTATGGTGAGCAGTTCTTC
NA	TRBV6-6	NA	TRBJ2-5	CASNLGEETQYF	TGTGCCAGCAATCTGGGGGAAGAGACCCAGTACTTC
NA	TRBV4-1	NA	TRBJ2-7	CASSQPDSPITYEQYF	TGCGCCAGCAGCCAACCTGACAGTCCTATAACCTACGAGCAGTACTTC
few	TRBV5-8	TRBD1	TRBJ2-1	CASSFGQGHYNEQFF	TGTGCCAGCAGCTTCGGACAGGGGCACTACAATGAGCAGTTCTTC
NA	TRBV7-9	NA	TRBJ1-2	CASSLSEGPYYGYTF	TGTGCCAGCAGCTTATCTGAGGGGCCGTACTATGGCTACACCTTC
NA	TRBV6-1	TRBD1	TRBJ1-2	CASSQTGASNYGYTF	TGTGCCAGCTCTCAAACAGGGGCATCAAACTATGGCTACACCTTC
NA	TRBV7-8	NA	TRBJ2-7	CASSFSPYEQYF	TGTGCCAGCAGCTTTTCTCCCTACGAGCAGTACTTC
NA	TRBV4-1	NA	TRBJ2-5	CASSLSSLGETQYF	TGCGCCAGCAGCCTATCTAGCTTGGGGGAGACCCAGTACTTC
NA	TRBV4-1	NA	TRBJ1-5	CASSQDLNSVDNQPQHF	TGCGCCAGCAGCCAAGATTTGAACAGTGTCGACAATCAGCCCCAGCATTTT
once	TRBV9	TRBD1	TRBJ1-1	CASSVVDRANTEAFF	TGTGCCAGCAGCGTAGTGGACAGGGCGAACACTGAAGCTTTCTTT
NA	TRBV4-1	NA	TRBJ2-1	CASPTRDEQFF	TGCGCCAGCCCGACGCGGGATGAGCAGTTCTTC
once	TRBV5-4	NA	TRBJ1-1	CASSAGPGGNTEAFF	TGTGCCAGCTCAGCCGGGCCTGGGGGTAACACTGAAGCTTTCTTT
NA	TRBV30	NA	TRBJ2-1	CAWREGTSYNEQFF	TGTGCCTGGAGGGAAGGGACTTCTTACAATGAGCAGTTCTTC
NA	TRBV5-4	TRBD1	TRBJ1-3	CASSEDRDLGNTIYF	TGTGCCAGCAGCGAGGACAGGGATTTGGGAAACACCATATATTTT
NA	TRBV5-4	TRBD2	TRBJ2-3	CASSTSGGAPPLVFIDTQYF	TGTGCCAGCAGCACTAGCGGGGGGGCCCCCCCGCTAGTTTTTATAGATACGCAGTATTTT
once	TRBV13	TRBD2	TRBJ2-4	CASGSGRDIQYF	TGTGCCAGCGGGTCGGGGAGGGACATTCAGTACTTC
NA	TRBV9	TRBD1	TRBJ2-2	CASSVALTGGATGELFF	TGTGCCAGCAGCGTAGCTCTGACAGGGGGCGCGACCGGGGAGCTGTTTTTT
NA	TRBV5-6	NA	TRBJ2-3	CASSPTGGTQYF	TGTGCCAGCAGCCCGACAGGAGGTACGCAGTATTTT
NA	TRBV30	TRBD2	TRBJ2-1	CAWTWGGGVLFNEQFF	TGTGCCTGGACGTGGGGGGGTGGTGTCCTTTTCAATGAGCAGTTCTTC
NA	TRBV27	NA	TRBJ2-1	CASSLGIHTVDEQFF	TGTGCCAGCAGTTTAGGGATTCACACGGTCGATGAGCAGTTCTTC
NA	TRBV5-5	TRBD1	TRBJ1-1	CASSHSPGQGATEAFF	TGTGCCAGCAGTCATTCACCGGGACAGGGGGCTACAGAAGCTTTCTTT
few	TRBV5-4	NA	TRBJ2-7	CASSPGDSYEQYF	TGTGCCAGCAGTCCCGGGGACTCGTACGAGCAGTACTTC
NA	TRBV6-1	NA	TRBJ1-1	CASSEGAEAFF	TGTGCCAGCAGTGAAGGAGCTGAAGCTTTCTTT
NA	TRBV4-1	NA	TRBJ2-7	CASSQDSYEQYF	TGCGCCAGCAGCCAAGACTCCTACGAGCAGTACTTC
NA	TRBV28	NA	TRBJ1-3	CASSPTGFSGNTIYF	TGTGCCAGCAGTCCTACAGGGTTCTCTGGAAACACCATATATTTT
NA	TRBV15	TRBD1	TRBJ1-2	CATSRELGQLYGYTF	TGTGCCACCAGCAGAGAATTGGGACAGCTCTATGGCTACACCTTC
NA	TRBV28	NA	TRBJ1-6	CASSFLGSTSYNSPLHF	TGTGCCAGCAGTTTCTTAGGCTCTACCTCCTATAATTCACCCCTCCACTTT
NA	TRBV30	NA	TRBJ1-5	CAWSVPGGTEPQHF	TGTGCCTGGAGTGTACCGGGGGGCACTGAGCCCCAGCATTTT
NA	TRBV7-9	NA	TRBJ1-4	CASSLVQAFGEKLFF	TGTGCCAGCAGCTTAGTTCAGGCCTTTGGGGAAAAACTGTTTTTT
once	TRBV7-3	NA	TRBJ2-3	CASSPTPEADTQYF	TGTGCCAGCAGCCCTACACCCGAAGCAGATACGCAGTATTTT
NA	TRBV5-1	NA	TRBJ2-7	CASSTGTLTYEQYF	TGCGCCAGCAGCACCGGGACATTGACCTACGAGCAGTACTTC
NA	TRBV28	NA	TRBJ1-1	CASSSGLEAFF	TGTGCCAGCAGTTCCGGACTTGAAGCTTTCTTT
NA	TRBV15	NA	TRBJ2-6	CATSRVIVGNPSGANVLTF	TGTGCCACCAGCAGAGTTATAGTGGGGAATCCCTCTGGGGCCAACGTCCTGACTTTC
NA	TRBV4-2	TRBD2	TRBJ2-1	CASSQNSGGYYNEQFF	TGTGCCAGCAGCCAAAACAGCGGGGGGTATTACAATGAGCAGTTCTTC
NA	TRBV4-1	TRBD1	TRBJ1-2	CASSQGQGTGYTF	TGCGCCAGCAGCCAGGGACAGGGAACGGGCTACACCTTC
NA	TRBV9	TRBD2	TRBJ2-1	CASSPGLAGTRDEQFF	TGTGCCAGCAGCCCAGGACTAGCGGGGACTAGGGATGAGCAGTTCTTC
NA	TRBV14	NA	TRBJ2-7	CASSAWGASFEQYF	TGTGCCAGCAGCGCCTGGGGGGCCTCTTTTGAGCAGTACTTC
NA	TRBV9	NA	TRBJ2-3	CASSGWGASTDTQYF	TGTGCCAGCAGCGGATGGGGGGCTAGCACAGATACGCAGTATTTT
NA	TRBV7-2	NA	TRBJ2-7	CASSLGSYEQYF	TGTGCCAGCAGCTTGGGTTCCTACGAGCAGTACTTC
few	TRBV15	NA	TRBJ2-7	CATRKTGRYEQYF	TGTGCCACTCGAAAGACGGGTCGGTACGAGCAGTACTTC